This T cell receptor beta chain was captured in a study of cytomegalovirus exposure and HLA in healthy donors (dated by TCRdb to about 2017). Describing the broader study: In an earlier analysis of around 540 of the donors, 250 to 300 Gb of sequence data and 100 million or so unique TCR beta sequences from roughly 200 million T cells were reported. An early release that covered 640 HLA-typed donors contained around 330 gigabases of sequencing data and 75 million to 100 million unique TCR sequences. The genetic ancestry cluster associated with self-reported Caucasian donors included around four fifths of the roughly 380 genotyped donors. The study was designed to test whether signatures of past pathogen exposure could be identified by cataloging public T cell receptors. Using immunosequencing, the study profiled T cell repertoires from 500 to 800 subjects and related those repertoires to cytomegalovirus serostatus. In addition to the first cohort of about 650 subjects, a separate validation cohort of approximately 130 different subjects was used. To predict cytomegalovirus infection status, the study combined high-throughput TCR immunosequencing, statistical association of individual TCRs with disease status, and machine learning. A later analysis re-analyzed previously published TCR beta repertoires from approximately 670 donors and added high-resolution HLA genotyping to study TCR occurrence patterns. The later analysis used no new phenotypic data to find candidate immune exposures, relying instead on TCR beta sequences and their occurrence across donors. To decide whether each TCR beta V gene segment behaved as functional or pseudogenic, an earlier analysis of several hundred of the donors relied on high-throughput TCR beta sequencing. Alongside the repertoire data, information on donor age, sex, ethnicity and CMV serostatus was compiled. A later genetic analysis used genome-wide SNP genotypes for about 65% of the 666 donors, treating that subset as a discovery cohort. Every discovery cohort repertoire had been produced on one sequencing platform. HLA typing included class I and class II loci at four-digit resolution. The number of donors typed differed by locus, with about 629-630 for A, B, C, DRB1 and DQB1, roughly 550 for DQA1, 600 to 610 for DPA1, and 472 for DPB1. Several DR-DQ haplotypes were treated as single units for association and clustering because of strong linkage in the cohort. On average, roughly 250,000 unique TCR beta nucleotide sequences were sequenced per donor among a few hundred genotyped donors of the cohort, with roughly 19% of those sequences being non-productive.

The cohort comprised approximately 700 healthy bone marrow donors. Cohort members were all nominally healthy when sampled, although unrecorded immune exposures were likely present. The donor tested CMV seropositive, placing the donor among the 289 seropositive members of the cohort. A peripheral blood sample was provided by each donor, and peripheral blood mononuclear cells were used for TCR beta sequencing. Genomic DNA was extracted from the blood cell samples with the Qiagen DNeasy Blood Extraction Kit. Trimming removed 4 bases from V and 7 bases from J, leaving 19 bases between the germline ends. Based on the germline V gene, the CDR1 and CDR2 sequences are LGHNA and YNFKEQ. The CDR3 contains 16 residues, cysteine and phenylalanine counted. Just the 48-base CDR3 DNA is kept, in frame starting at base 1. To note about this clone: The specificity of this receptor is unknown. Base qualities were left out, and no much larger clone turns up one base away.

Library preparation was by the immunoSEQ multiplex PCR assay. The multiplex PCR relied on a mix of 60 forward primers for TCR Vbeta segments and 13 reverse primers for TCR Jbeta segments. A multiplex PCR assay on genomic DNA amplified the CDR3 region of rearranged TCR beta genes. The amplified TCR beta libraries were sequenced on the Illumina HiSeq System as 87-base-pair reads. Regarding the original processing steps: A later analysis tallied about 77 million unique TCR beta chains across the 550 to 850 repertoires, and approximately 12 million of those chains were shared by two or more donors. To remove PCR and sequencing errors, raw reads were error-corrected and collapsed into unique sequences using a nearest-neighbor algorithm that merged closely related sequences. V, D and J gene segments were assigned by aligning CDR3 sequences to IMGT reference sequences. Each retained sequence needed at least a six-nucleotide match to both a V gene segment and a J gene segment. Rearrangements were classified as productive when the CDR3 lacked stop codons and remained in frame with V and J, and all other rearrangements were classified as non-productive. Following IMGT convention, CDR3 was defined as the stretch from the second conserved V-encoded cysteine up to the conserved J-encoded phenylalanine. In an earlier analysis of around 600 of the donors, sequences lacking an unambiguous match to a single V gene segment were excluded. In an earlier analysis of a few hundred of the donors, V segments were called functional above 56.7% productive rearrangements and were called segregating when the between-donor standard deviation exceeded 5%. A statistical classification framework was built to diagnose cytomegalovirus status from the catalog of TCR beta chain sequences. A later analysis assigned V and J genes by comparing TCR nucleotide sequences with IMGT/GENE-DB human TR gene sequences. The TCRdist pipeline was used in a later analysis to assign CDR3 sequences and most-parsimonious VDJ recombination scenarios. In a later analysis, each TCR beta chain was defined by its CDR3 amino acid sequence together with its V-gene family, and reads lacking a unique V-gene family were excluded. In a later analysis, some 600 highly shared, low-generation-probability nucleotide sequences were removed to address suspected cross-contamination and a sequencing artifact. For each public chain, a later analysis derived a clonal expansion index from normalized ranks of inferred template counts within each repertoire. In a later analysis, generation probabilities were computed using a VDJ recombination model fitted to out-of-frame rearrangements, and the results were checked against IGoR. Hypergeometric tests were used in a later analysis to score TCR-TCR, TCR-HLA and TCR-CMV co-occurrence, with a repertoire-size bias correction applied to the TCR pairs. In a later analysis, false discovery rates were estimated by permuting HLA or CMV assignments 20 times. In a later analysis, co-occurring TCRs were grouped using DBSCAN, with TCRdist sequence similarity added in when clustering inside HLA-allele-positive subsets. Repertoires with fewer than 30,000 or more than 120,000 public chains, plus five repertoires with anomalous nucleotide sharing, were excluded from co-occurrence clustering. Held by TCRdb, this immuneACCESS table contains in-frame sequences only and omits some clones. Under half of the omission traces to an unresolved V gene where checked; the cause of the rest is unknown. V and J calls and clone size come straight from that table; D and trimming were deduced from the DNA. Across this sample there are 170,000 or so clones, with over 70% seen only once. The top ten clones comprise more than 3% of the sample.

What the research found in general, with its limitations: According to a later genetic analysis, donors in an Asian-associated ancestry cluster had fewer N-insertions in productive TCRs than the approximately 650-donor mean. Most TCR sequences were seen in very few donors, while some public TCRs were found in many individuals. In a later analysis, most CMV-associated TCR beta chains were found to appear HLA-restricted, with HLA associations seemingly driven largely by CMV exposure. Correlated functional status among segregating V segments might be attributable to linkage disequilibrium, but an unknown experimental factor could not be ruled out. In vitro tests confirmed that a few of the cytomegalovirus-associated TCR beta chains recognize cytomegalovirus antigens. Because counts were too low, about 18 rarely observed V segments, including chromosome 9 orphons, were excluded from the earlier analysis of around 640 of the donors. This cohort had only TCR beta chains sequenced, and the lack of alpha or paired-chain data limited which features could be detected. The study listed 164 TCR beta chains as associated with cytomegalovirus. The authors suggested that the approach could potentially be extended to other disease states and immunological phenotypes. In a later analysis, several top co-occurrence clusters were reported to appear linked to parvovirus B19, influenza, CMV and Epstein-Barr virus. The 87-base-pair reads could not distinguish some IMGT-functional V segments, including TRBV6-2 and TRBV6-3, so those segments were excluded. When HLA alleles, especially DR and DQ, strongly co-occurred, TCR associations were difficult to assign to individual alleles. A further reported finding was that TCR beta sequences accurately predicted the HLA-A and HLA-B alleles for most subjects in the first cohort. Cytomegalovirus status was reported to be diagnosed by the classifier with high specificity and sensitivity in both the original and validation cohorts. Broadly in line with IMGT annotations, most TCR beta V segments showed up in productive rearrangements about 87% or about 30% of the time in an earlier analysis of 587 of the donors. Compared with equally common non-associated chains, HLA-associated TCR beta chains in a later analysis were more clonally expanded and had lower generation probabilities. A later analysis associated around 16,000 TCR beta sequences with specific HLA alleles at a false discovery rate of 0.05. A later genetic analysis associated a missense DCLRE1C variant with V-gene and J-gene trimming of TCR beta chains, and an independent cohort replicated the association. The presence/absence analyses assumed that sequencing depth was roughly uniform across donors, and that assumption may not be true. Because some donors lacked HLA typing at each locus, the association tests relied only on the typed subset. According to a later analysis, TCR association rates differed among HLA loci, with DRB1 alleles showing the most associated TCRs and HLA-C alleles showing the fewest. A cluster of highly shared sequence variants was judged likely to represent a technical artifact of the sequencing pipeline. For the cohort, immune exposure information was limited to CMV serostatus.

The source material was PBMCs. Recombination joined TRBV4-2 with TRBJ2-2, with TRBD2 as a weak D call on 6 bases. This TCR was recovered from an older woman in good health and CMV-seropositive. The DNA sequence is given as TGTGCCAGCAGCCCCCGGGGGTGGGGGGAGAGCGGGGAGCTGTTTTTT. It encodes CASSPRGWGESGELFF.